Following are 31 T cell receptor beta chains from one sample sequenced in a study of blood T cell repertoires in COVID-19. Sequencing used immunoSEQ multiplex PCR; TCRdb keeps in-frame clones, though not all of them. The sample contains under 300,000 clones, approximately 85% of which appear only once. The sample comprised peripheral blood. These receptors were taken from a human donor in a cohort sampled during active COVID-19.

The rearrangement joins TRBV27 to TRBJ2-3, with 8 positions matching TRBD2. Germline CDR1 MNHEY, CDR2 SMNVEV (reference sequence). This CDR3 has 15 amino acids. Unmatched junction bases numbered 5, after V lost 3 bases and J lost 3 bases. The chain's CDR3 is CASSFGTRGTDTQYF. Written as DNA, the CDR3 is TGTGCCAGCAGTTTCGGGACTAGAGGAACAGATACGCAGTATTTT.

The chain has TRBV20-1 and TRBJ2-7; 7 bases agree with TRBD2. V shed 3 bases and J 2 bases; nucleotides not matched to a gene: 10. The CDR3 is made up of 15 amino acids. Germline V gene sequence: CDR1 DFQATT, CDR2 SNEGSKA (reference sequence). The CDR3 region is CSASDMTSRAYEQYF. The DNA of the CDR3 is TGCAGTGCTAGTGACATGACTAGCAGAGCCTACGAGCAGTACTTC.

The J gene is TRBJ2-1, the V gene TRBV5-4, with 16 bases that match TRBD2. This CDR3 region has 19 residues. Germline assignment: CDR1 SGHNT and CDR2 YYREEE (reference sequence). V lost 0 bases, J lost 7 bases, and 10 bases stayed unmatched. CDR3 DNA sequence: TGTGCCAGCAGCTTGGGTGGGGGACTAGCGGGAGGGCCGAGAAATGAGCAGTTCTTC. Amino acids: CASSLGGGLAGGPRNEQFF.

This chain links TRBV3-1 (or the pseudogene TRBV3-2) with TRBJ1-3; the D gene is possibly TRBD1 (5 bases). Trimming removed 4 bases from V and 0 bases from J, with 10 bases in between. Germline V gene lookup returns CDR1 LGHDT and CDR2 YNNKEL (reference sequence). The CDR3 spans 15 residues. This chain's CDR3 is CASSRGGASGNTIYF. DNA of the CDR3: TGTGCCAGCAGCCGAGGAGGGGCCTCTGGAAACACCATATATTTT.

The chain joins TRBV11-2 to TRBJ2-1, with TRBD2 matching 9 bases. V lost 1 base, J lost 13 bases, and 5 bases stayed unmatched. Per germline, CDR1 SGHAT and CDR2 FQNNGV. This CDR3 has 13 amino acids. The CDR3 nucleotides read TGTGCCAGCAGCTTAGCGGCGGGAGGGCCTCAGTTCTTC. Protein product: CASSLAAGGPQFF.

J is TRBJ1-1 and V is TRBV3-1 (or the pseudogene TRBV3-2); the D is unclear. The V end was cut by 4 bases, the J end by 4 bases, with 10 bases between. The CDR3 extends over 13 amino acids. Germline V lookup: CDR1 LGHDT, CDR2 YNNKEL (reference sequence). In DNA form, the CDR3 reads TGTGCCAGCAGCCGAGTAGAGGGCACTGAAGCTTTCTTT. This encodes CASSRVEGTEAFF.

This clone turned up a few times. The chain employs TRBV7-9 and TRBJ2-2; 8 positions agree with TRBD2. The CDR3 spans 15 residues. Germline V CDR1 and CDR2: SEHNR, FQNEAQ (reference sequence). V trimming: 0 bases; J trimming: 5 bases; junction bases outside the gene matches: 2. CDR3 DNA: TGTGCCAGCAGCTTAGCAGCTAGCGGGACCGGGGAGCTGTTTTTT. Its protein product is CASSLAASGTGELFF.

This rearrangement joins TRBV5-6 to TRBJ2-7; D possibly corresponds to TRBD1 (5 bases). CDR1 and CDR2 from the germline V gene are SGHDT and YYEEEE. The CDR3 is 13 residues long. V was clipped by 2 bases and J by 5 bases, with 11 bases between them. The CDR3 spells CASSFGSGNEQYF. The CDR3 nucleotides are TGTGCCAGCAGCTTCGGGTCAGGGAACGAGCAGTACTTC.

The V call is TRBV25-1, the J call TRBJ2-3, with D uncertain. The CDR3 extends over 14 amino acids. The V end lost 3 bases, the J end lost 5 bases, and 12 bases lay between the germline ends. CDR1 and CDR2 (germline): MGHDK, SYGVNS. CDR3 region: CASSDNQLVDTQYF. CDR3 sequence (DNA): TGTGCCAGCAGTGATAATCAGCTAGTAGATACGCAGTATTTT.

The chain couples TRBV4-2 to TRBJ2-4; 9 bases fit TRBD1. V lost 2 bases, J lost 12 bases, and 11 bases stayed unmatched. The CDR3 contains 15 residues. Looked up from germline, CDR1 is LGHNA and CDR2 is YNFKEQ. For the CDR3, the DNA is TGTGCCAGCAGCCAAACGGGACAGGGAGCTGTGGATCAGTACTTC. This codes for CASSQTGQGAVDQYF.

The V call is TRBV3-1 (or the pseudogene TRBV3-2), the J call TRBJ1-1; maybe TRBD1 (5 bases). Trimming cost V 1 base and J 7 bases, with 13 bases left between them. The germline gives CDR1 LGHDT, CDR2 YNNKEL (reference sequence). CDR3 length equals 14 residues. CDR3 in DNA: TGTGCCAGCAGCCAAGCCCACAGGCTGAGTGAAGCTTTCTTT. Translated, it gives CASSQAHRLSEAFF.

The CDR3, as DNA: TGTGCCAGTATGGGAAGGGGGACCTGGGCAGATACGCAGTATTTT. Translating it yields CASMGRGTWADTQYF. The chain employs TRBV19 and TRBJ2-3, with a possible D match to TRBD1 (6 bases). Trimming stripped 7 bases from V and 4 bases from J, with 18 bases between. This CDR3 contains 15 residues. Per germline, CDR1 LNHDA and CDR2 SQIVND (reference sequence).

The J gene is TRBJ1-5, the V gene TRBV7-2; D uncertain. This CDR3 spans 16 amino acids. CDR1 is SGHTA and CDR2 is FQGNSA in the germline V gene. V dropped 1 base and J dropped 1 base, with 11 bases sitting between them. The CDR3 DNA reads as TGTGCCAGCAGCTTAGGAGGAGTATTCAGCAATCAGCCCCAGCATTTT. Translated: CASSLGGVFSNQPQHF.

This clone showed up just a few times. The chain has TRBV18 and TRBJ2-7; a possible D gene is TRBD1 (6 bases). Germline CDR1 is KGHSH and CDR2 is LQKENI. V was clipped by 6 bases and J by 4 bases, with 13 bases between them. CDR3 length: 13 amino acids. CDR3 DNA sequence: TGTGCCAGCTCTCCCATAGGACAGTACGAGCAGTACTTC. Encoded protein: CASSPIGQYEQYF.

Only one count was recorded for this clone. The chain joins TRBV19 to TRBJ1-5; D not certain. The germline gives CDR1 LNHDA, CDR2 SQIVND (reference sequence). Trimming cost V 10 bases and J 5 bases, with 24 bases left between them. The CDR3 consists of 16 residues. The CDR3 reads CATRSSSSYDYQPQHF. As DNA, the CDR3 is TGTGCCACCCGTAGTTCCTCCAGCTACGACTATCAGCCCCAGCATTTT.

This clone was seen a handful of times. The chain combines TRBV10-3 with TRBJ2-2, with a weak D call TRBD1 (6 bases). Germline loops: CDR1 ENHRY, CDR2 SYGVKD. V lost 6 bases to trimming and J lost 4 bases, with 15 bases between them. The CDR3 covers 15 residues. The CDR3 nucleotides read TGTGCCATCAGATCACAGGGTAGAATCACCGGGGAGCTGTTTTTT. Translating it yields CAIRSQGRITGELFF.

The chain combines TRBV7-8 with TRBJ2-7; 13 bases align to TRBD2. The germline gives CDR1 SGHVS, CDR2 FQNEAQ. CDR3 length: 15 residues. J gave up 3 bases and V 5 bases, and 4 bases lay outside the gene matches. The CDR3 DNA follows: TGTGCCAGCAGCCGAGGGACTAGCGGGGACTACGAGCAGTACTTC. The encoded protein is CASSRGTSGDYEQYF.

This chain links TRBV6-5 with TRBJ1-1, with D possibly TRBD1 on 5 matching bases. Germline V gives CDR1 MNHEY, CDR2 SVGAGI. This CDR3 comprises 12 residues. Between the trimmed V and J ends, which lost 2 bases and 12 bases, there was a span of 13 bases. As DNA, the CDR3 is TGTGCCAGCAGTTACGCAGGGAAGTGGACTTTCTTT. As protein: CASSYAGKWTFF.

This chain's CDR3 is CASSSEGSAQPQHF. The DNA for the CDR3 is TGTGCCAGCTCCTCCGAGGGAAGCGCTCAGCCCCAGCATTTT. The chain carries TRBV18 and TRBJ1-5; D gene unclear. Germline V lookup: CDR1 KGHSH, CDR2 LQKENI. V lost 6 bases and J 6 bases, leaving 15 bases between the germline ends. The CDR3 spans 14 residues.

The gene calls are TRBV20-1 and TRBJ2-1; TRBD2 aligns across 7 bases. Trimming removed 8 bases from V and 9 bases from J; junction bases left unmatched: 4. This CDR3 is 10 amino acids long. The germline V gene has CDR1 DFQATT and CDR2 SNEGSKA (reference sequence). Here the CDR3 DNA reads TGCAGTCCACCGGGAGGTGAGCAGTTCTTC. Its translation is CSPPGGEQFF.

The gene calls are TRBV6-5 and TRBJ2-7; 10 bases line up with TRBD2. The V gene end was trimmed by 10 bases and the J gene end by 1 base; junction bases not matched to a gene: 7. The germline CDR1 and CDR2 sequences are MNHEY and SVGAGI. CDR3 length: 14 residues. The CDR3 DNA sequence: TGTGCCACAGCGGGAGGGCGGTTATCCTACGAGCAGTACTTC. This encodes CATAGGRLSYEQYF.

V is TRBV11-3 and J is TRBJ2-1, with D unclear. CDR1 and CDR2 from the germline V gene are SGHNT and YENEEA. This CDR3 contains 13 residues. V was clipped by 1 base and J by 7 bases, with 8 bases between them. The CDR3, as DNA: TGTGCCAGCAGCTTAGCCCCACGGAATGAGCAGTTCTTC. It yields the protein CASSLAPRNEQFF.

The J gene is TRBJ1-5, the V gene TRBV19; TRBD1 aligns across 8 bases. CDR3 length equals 15 residues. Germline V lookup: CDR1 LNHDA, CDR2 SQIVND (reference sequence). J was trimmed by 3 bases and V by 4 bases; bases with no gene match: 5. This CDR3 reads CASSREGQANQPQHF. The DNA of the CDR3 is TGTGCCAGTAGTAGAGAGGGACAGGCCAATCAGCCCCAGCATTTT.

V usage is TRBV5-1 and J usage is TRBJ2-2; TRBD2 matches at 11 bases. J was trimmed by 4 bases and V by 4 bases; bases with no gene match: 9. This CDR3 has 17 residues. The germline CDR1 and CDR2 sequences are SGHRS and YFSETQ. The CDR3 here is CASSLPGTSGPTGELFF. The CDR3 DNA reads as TGCGCCAGCAGCCTACCCGGGACTAGCGGCCCCACCGGGGAGCTGTTTTTT.

The chain has TRBV12-3 or TRBV12-4 and TRBJ1-2, with 9 bases matching TRBD1. The CDR3 loop spans 13 amino acids. V lost 2 bases, J lost 8 bases, and 3 bases stayed unmatched. DNA for the CDR3: TGTGCCAGCAGTTTAACAGGGGGCTTGGGCTACACCTTC. It translates to CASSLTGGLGYTF.

V and J are TRBV24-1 and TRBJ1-2, with unresolved D. CDR3 length equals 14 residues. V dropped 2 bases and J dropped 4 bases, with 10 bases sitting between them. Germline assignment: CDR1 KGHDR and CDR2 SFDVKD. The CDR3 loop is CATSDSRLPYGYTF. The CDR3 nucleotides read TGTGCCACCAGTGATTCCAGGTTACCCTATGGCTACACCTTC.

The chain joins TRBV9 to TRBJ2-5; 8 bases match TRBD1. Germline V lookup: CDR1 SGDLS, CDR2 YYNGEE. The CDR3 contains 14 residues. V lost 6 bases to trimming and J lost 4 bases; unmatched junction nucleotides: 8. CDR3 nucleotides: TGTGCCAGCAACCTTGGACAGGGCGGAGAGACCCAGTACTTC. As protein: CASNLGQGGETQYF.

The chain employs TRBV3-1 (or the pseudogene TRBV3-2) and TRBJ2-3; 7 positions agree with TRBD1. CDR1 and CDR2 (germline): LGHDT, YNNKEL (reference sequence). V gave up 6 bases and J gave up 1 base; unmatched junction bases: 10. This CDR3 spans 16 amino acids. The CDR3 DNA reads TGTGCCAGCAGTAAAAAAGGGGGCGCCGGCACAGATACGCAGTATTTT. This sequence encodes CASSKKGGAGTDTQYF.

The chain is built from TRBV5-1 and TRBJ2-3; tentatively, D is TRBD2 (5 bases). Looked up from germline, CDR1 is SGHRS and CDR2 is YFSETQ. The germline V and J ends were trimmed by 1 base and 4 bases, with 10 bases remaining between them. This CDR3 comprises 14 residues. The CDR3 sequence: CASSLMGEADTQYF. The DNA for the CDR3 is TGCGCCAGCAGCTTGATGGGAGAGGCAGATACGCAGTATTTT.

The J gene is TRBJ1-5, the V gene TRBV7-2, with D uncertain. The length of the CDR3 is 13 residues. CDR1 is SGHTA, CDR2 FQGNSA, per germline. Trimming stripped 2 bases from V and 4 bases from J, with 6 bases between. The CDR3 loop is CASSLPGNQPQHF. CDR3 coding DNA: TGTGCCAGCAGCTTACCGGGGAATCAGCCCCAGCATTTT.

J is TRBJ2-7 and V is TRBV18, with a weak D call TRBD2 (7 bases). The CDR3 has 15 amino acids. Germline V lookup: CDR1 KGHSH, CDR2 LQKENI. Trimming pared 3 bases from V and 3 bases from J, leaving 15 bases between. The DNA for the CDR3 is TGTGCCAGCTCACCGGGGGCTAGCGGAGTCTACGAGCAGTACTTC. Translated: CASSPGASGVYEQYF.